Below are 20 T cell receptor beta chains sequenced from a single sample in a study of T cell responses to AZD1222 COVID-19 vaccine (dated by TCRdb to the early 2020s). The time point label, read with the paper, signifies: baseline before first vaccination. The library relied on the immunoSEQ multiplex PCR assay. TCRdb stores this immuneACCESS table with in-frame sequences only. Part of the clones is absent; in the studies checked, under half of the shortfall reflects unresolved V genes, and no reason is known for the rest. Here the sample has about 30,000 clones; approximately 93% occur a single time. Of the sample, about 8% falls within the top ten clones. Material: peripheral blood, obtained on day 0 of AZD1222 vaccination. The receptors were gathered from an adult in good health.

J is TRBJ1-4 and V is TRBV7-8, with a tentative D call TRBD1 (5 bases). CDR3 length: 15 amino acids. Germline V CDR1 and CDR2: SGHVS, FQNEAQ. Between the trimmed V and J ends, which lost 3 bases and 7 bases, there was a span of 15 bases. The chain's CDR3 is CASSFRGEESEKLFF. CDR3 in DNA: TGTGCCAGCAGCTTTCGGGGGGAAGAGAGTGAAAAACTGTTTTTT.

The V call is TRBV6-5, the J call TRBJ2-3; D could derive from TRBD1 or TRBD2 (5 bases each). Trimming took off 5 bases at V and 2 bases at J, with 11 bases between the two ends. The CDR3 extends over 14 amino acids. CDR1 is MNHEY and CDR2 is SVGAGI in the germline V gene. The chain's CDR3 is CASSTGTYTDTQYF. The CDR3 DNA sequence: TGTGCCAGCAGTACCGGGACCTACACAGATACGCAGTATTTT.

This chain links TRBV20-1 with TRBJ2-7; D is unclear. The CDR3 consists of 11 residues. V was cut by 3 bases and J by 5 bases, with 8 bases left in between. Germline V CDR1 and CDR2: DFQATT, SNEGSKA (reference sequence). The CDR3 bases are TGCAGTGCTAGGACTCCCCACGAGCAGTACTTC. Translated, it gives CSARTPHEQYF.

This clone has just one count. V and J are TRBV6-4 and TRBJ2-2, with D possibly being TRBD2 (7 bases). Germline V gene data show CDR1 as MRHNA and CDR2 as SNTAGT. The CDR3 length is 14 residues. V lost 0 bases to trimming and J lost 6 bases, with 8 bases between them. The CDR3 protein is CASSDSGGPGELFF. CDR3 nucleotide sequence: TGTGCCAGCAGTGACTCCGGGGGGCCCGGGGAGCTGTTTTTT.

The chain links TRBV6-5 to TRBJ1-6, with a possible D match to TRBD1 (5 bases). Per germline, CDR1 MNHEY and CDR2 SVGAGI. Trimming removed 6 bases at V and 2 bases at J, with 11 bases between. The CDR3 covers 15 residues. This CDR3 is CASRGEKTYNSPLHF. CDR3 bases: TGTGCCAGCAGGGGGGAGAAAACCTATAATTCACCCCTCCACTTT.

The V gene is TRBV6-5, the J gene TRBJ1-1; maybe TRBD1 (6 bases). Trimming took 0 bases from V and 6 from J, leaving 8 bases between them. This CDR3 is built from 13 residues. The germline V gene has CDR1 MNHEY and CDR2 SVGAGI. This CDR3 is CASSYSRGAEAFF. In nucleotides, the CDR3 is TGTGCCAGCAGTTACTCCAGGGGTGCTGAAGCTTTCTTT.

The genes are TRBV6-1 and TRBJ1-2, with D uncertain. Germline values: CDR1 MNHNS, CDR2 SASEGT. The CDR3 loop spans 14 amino acids. The germline V and J ends were trimmed by 1 base and 3 bases, with 9 bases remaining between them. CDR3 sequence: CASSEGPEDYGYTF. CDR3 bases: TGTGCCAGCAGTGAAGGACCGGAGGACTATGGCTACACCTTC.

The chain employs TRBV7-2 and TRBJ2-4; D gene uncertain. Looked up from germline, CDR1 is SGHTA and CDR2 is FQGNSA. This CDR3 spans 15 amino acids. V was clipped by 6 bases and J by 0 bases, with 12 bases between them. This CDR3 reads CASRDQSLAKNIQYF. The CDR3 bases are TGTGCCAGCAGGGACCAGAGCTTAGCCAAAAACATTCAGTACTTC.

V is TRBV6-5 and J is TRBJ2-7; 12 nucleotides line up with TRBD1. In germline, CDR1 is MNHEY, CDR2 SVGAGI. This CDR3 comprises 13 residues. The trim removed 6 bases at V and 7 bases at J, leaving 4 bases unmatched. CDR3 nucleotide sequence: TGTGCCAGCAGAGGGGACAGGGGGCGTGAGCAGTACTTC. Translation: CASRGDRGREQYF.

This clone was seen only once. The V and J genes are TRBV7-9 and TRBJ1-4; tentatively, D is TRBD1 (5 bases). The CDR3 sequence is 16 residues long. The V gene's germline CDR1 is SEHNR and CDR2 FQNEAQ (reference sequence). The V end was cut by 6 bases, the J end by 2 bases, with 16 bases between. This CDR3 is CASSLMGGPTNEKLFF. CDR3 nucleotide sequence: TGTGCCAGCAGTTTGATGGGGGGTCCCACTAATGAAAAACTGTTTTTT.

The chain joins TRBV5-1 to TRBJ1-4, with a possible D match to TRBD1 (5 bases). The CDR3 consists of 15 residues. V dropped 3 bases and J dropped 2 bases, with 11 bases sitting between them. Per the germline V gene, CDR1 is SGHRS and CDR2 is YFSETQ. The CDR3 loop is CASSWTGDTNEKLFF. The CDR3 DNA follows: TGCGCCAGCAGCTGGACGGGGGATACTAATGAAAAACTGTTTTTT.

V gene TRBV2 combines with J gene TRBJ1-2, with 7 bases that match TRBD1. The junction had 15 bases not matched to a gene; V was cut back by 6 bases and J by 8 bases. Germline assignment: CDR1 SNHLY and CDR2 FYNNEI. The CDR3 runs 15 residues. CDR3 nucleotide sequence: TGTGCCAGCAGAAGTGGGACAGTAAAAACTAGCGGCTACACCTTC. This codes for CASRSGTVKTSGYTF.

The V call is TRBV4-1, the J call TRBJ1-2; no reliable D call. V dropped 5 bases and J dropped 8 bases, with 18 bases sitting between them. The CDR3 is 14 amino acids. CDR1 and CDR2 from the germline V gene are MGHRA and YSYEKL. CDR3 loop: CASSEGHGGEGYTF. The CDR3, as DNA: TGCGCCAGCAGCGAAGGGCATGGAGGAGAAGGCTACACCTTC.

There are a few counts of this clone. This chain uses TRBV9 with TRBJ2-1; 11 nucleotides match TRBD2. This CDR3 has 16 amino acids. V shed 6 bases, J shed 2 bases, and the junction held 7 bases outside the gene matches. CDR1 is SGDLS, CDR2 YYNGEE, per germline. The CDR3 protein is CASIDLLAGAYNEQFF. CDR3 bases: TGTGCCAGCATCGACCTACTAGCGGGAGCCTACAATGAGCAGTTCTTC. The full variable domain, with the rest looked up from reference TRBV9 and TRBJ2-1, is DSGVTQTPKHLITATGQRVTLRCSPRSGDLSVYWYQQSLDQGLQFLIQYYNGEERAKGNILERFSAQQFPDLHSELNLSSLELGDSALYFCASIDLLAGAYNEQFFGPGTRLTVL.

The genes are TRBV29-1 and TRBJ2-5, with D unresolved. V lost 8 bases and J 5 bases, leaving 21 bases between the germline ends. Germline V gene lookup returns CDR1 SQVTM and CDR2 ANQGSEA. The CDR3 length is 14 residues. CDR3 sequence: CSSIPTGWWETQYF. The CDR3 DNA reads TGCAGCTCAATACCAACCGGGTGGTGGGAGACCCAGTACTTC.

CDR3 sequence (DNA): TGTGCCAGCTCACCCTCGGCAGCAACTAGCACAGATACGCAGTATTTT. This codes for CASSPSAATSTDTQYF. V gene TRBV18 combines with J gene TRBJ2-3, with unresolved D. The CDR3 contains 16 residues. From germline, CDR1 is KGHSH and CDR2 LQKENI. V shed 3 bases and J shed 0 bases, with 13 bases lying between them.

The V call is TRBV5-4, the J call TRBJ2-3, with D unresolved. This CDR3 spans 17 amino acids. V gave up 2 bases and J gave up 0 bases, with 16 bases separating them. Germline CDR1 reads SGHNT; CDR2 reads YYREEE (reference sequence). As DNA, the CDR3 is TGTGCCAGCAGCTTTTACGGCACCTCGAGTAGCACAGATACGCAGTATTTT. Translated, it gives CASSFYGTSSSTDTQYF.

The J gene is TRBJ2-7, the V gene TRBV18; 10 bases are shared with TRBD2. This CDR3 has 18 residues. After removal of 1 base from V and 6 bases from J, the junction contained 15 bases not matched to a gene. CDR1 and CDR2 (germline): KGHSH, LQKENI. Here the CDR3 reads CASSPLTSGAGPGVEQYF. The CDR3 region has the DNA TGTGCCAGCTCACCACTCACTAGCGGGGCTGGCCCCGGGGTCGAGCAGTACTTC.

This clone was found once. This rearrangement joins TRBV19 to TRBJ2-5, with TRBD1 matching over 8 bases. This CDR3 contains 14 residues. The V and J ends lost 4 bases and 4 bases, in that order; junction bases with no gene match: 5. From germline, CDR1 is LNHDA and CDR2 SQIVND (reference sequence). The CDR3 here is CASSTSGGRETQYF. CDR3 nucleotide sequence: TGTGCCAGTAGTACCTCAGGGGGCCGAGAGACCCAGTACTTC.

This chain links TRBV6-6 with TRBJ2-7, with 8 bases that match TRBD2. CDR1 and CDR2 (germline): MNHNY, SVGAGI (reference sequence). J was trimmed by 7 bases and V by 0 bases; bases with no gene match: 8. This CDR3 contains 15 residues. The CDR3 region is CASSYSPAGADEQYF. DNA for the CDR3: TGTGCCAGCAGTTACTCGCCAGCGGGAGCAGATGAGCAGTACTTC.